This T cell receptor beta chain emerged from a study of regulatory T cells in long-lasting Graves disease. Regarding this clonotype: At one boundary the junction diverges from the germline segment, which might be a read error.

Arm-PCR of CDR3 regions and iRepertoire HTBI primers were the basis on which TCR beta libraries were built. MiXCR, run by TCRdb on the multiplex PCR reads, gives a single entry per CDR3 protein. The sample records roughly 500,000 distinct CDR3 sequences, approximately 12% being singletons. Germline loops: CDR1 SEHNR, CDR2 FQNEAQ (reference sequence). This CDR3 has 14 amino acids. Time point here: newly diagnosed GD, antithyroid drugs for less than 3 months. PBMC-extracted RNA yielded the TCR library. The same sample was also studied in work on T cells in Graves' hyperthyroidism and ophthalmopathy. This second study notes: First-round RT-PCR targeting the TCR CDR3 was performed with the HTBI primer set. A model of 13 V-J pairs discriminated ophthalmopathy from stable hyperthyroidism.

The material sequenced was peripheral blood mononuclear cells (PBMCs), taken at new diagnosis, from a patient treated with antithyroid drugs. The chain uses TRBV7-9 and TRBJ2-1; 8 bases align to TRBD2. The TCR sequence derives from a woman aged 25-40 years with Graves disease. CDR3 bases: TGTGCCAGCAGCATAGCGGGACTCTACAATGAGCAGTTCTTC. Encoded protein: CASSIAGLYNEQFF.